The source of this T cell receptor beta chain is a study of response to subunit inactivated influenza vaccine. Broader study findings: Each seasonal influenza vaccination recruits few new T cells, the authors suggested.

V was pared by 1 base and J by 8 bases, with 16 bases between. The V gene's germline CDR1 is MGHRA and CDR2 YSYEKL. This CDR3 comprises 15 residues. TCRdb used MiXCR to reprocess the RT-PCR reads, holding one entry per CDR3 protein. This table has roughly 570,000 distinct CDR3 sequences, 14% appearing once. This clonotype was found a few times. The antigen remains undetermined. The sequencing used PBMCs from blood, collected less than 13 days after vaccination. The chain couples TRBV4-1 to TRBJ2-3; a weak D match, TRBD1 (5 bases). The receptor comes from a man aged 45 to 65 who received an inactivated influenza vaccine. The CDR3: CASSQVVQNRGTQYF. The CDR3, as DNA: TGCGCCAGCAGCCAAGTAGTCCAAAATAGGGGTACGCAGTATTTT.